These 28 T cell receptor beta chains came from one sample sequenced in a study of blood T cell repertoires in COVID-19. Measured with immunoSEQ multiplex PCR; TCRdb has only the in-frame clones, and not every one. This sample yields about 220,000 clones, of which roughly 80% are seen a single time; under 1.5% belongs to the top ten. The sequencing input was PBMCs or T cells enriched from blood (not recorded which). The source is a woman aged 40 to 55 with acute COVID-19.

The chain couples TRBV4-1 to TRBJ2-7, with 10 bases identical to TRBD2. The germline V gene has CDR1 MGHRA and CDR2 YSYEKL. Losses at the gene ends were 0 bases for V and 4 bases for J; bases not matched to a gene: 12. This CDR3 is built from 18 residues. CDR3 protein: CASSQDRAGGIKGYEQYF. CDR3 bases: TGCGCCAGCAGCCAAGATCGAGCGGGAGGGATAAAAGGATACGAGCAGTACTTC.

The sample holds a few counts of this clone. This CDR3 reads CATSDSRNYGYTF. CDR3 sequence (DNA): TGTGCCACCAGTGATTCCCGTAACTATGGCTACACCTTC. J is TRBJ1-2 and V is TRBV24-1, with D unresolved. V was shortened by 2 bases and J by 1 base, with 4 bases between the two germline ends. The CDR3 contains 13 residues. The germline V gene has CDR1 KGHDR and CDR2 SFDVKD.

V is TRBV29-1 and J is TRBJ1-3; D gene ambiguous. Germline CDR1 SQVTM, CDR2 ANQGSEA. Trimming cost V 5 bases and J 4 bases, with 9 bases left between them. The CDR3 has 12 amino acids. The CDR3 is CSVTPGGNTIYF. In nucleotides, the CDR3 is TGCAGCGTTACACCGGGGGGAAACACCATATATTTT. The entire variable domain, with the rest obtained from reference TRBV29-1 and TRBJ1-3, is as follows: SAVISQKPSRDICQRGTSLTIQCQVDSQVTMMFWYRQQPGQSLTLIATANQGSEATYESGFVIDKFPISRPNLTFSTLTVSNMSPEDSSIYLCSVTPGGNTIYFGEGSWLTVV.

This clone was observed a handful of times. The rearrangement links TRBV5-1 to TRBJ2-7, with 9 bases that match TRBD2. Looked up from germline, CDR1 is SGHRS and CDR2 is YFSETQ. Losses at the gene ends were 1 base for V and 5 bases for J; bases not matched to a gene: 16. The CDR3 spans 18 residues. The CDR3 coding sequence is TGCGCCAGCAGCTTGATCGGTAATAGCGGGAGCGCCGGGGACGAGCAGTACTTC. Protein: CASSLIGNSGSAGDEQYF. The whole variable domain, filled in from reference TRBV5-1 and TRBJ2-7, reads KAGVTQTPRYLIKTRGQQVTLSCSPISGHRSVSWYQQTPGQGLQFLFEYFSETQRNKGNFPGRFSGRQFSNSRSEMNVSTLELGDSALYLCASSLIGNSGSAGDEQYFGPGTRLTVT.

The chain is built from TRBV15 and TRBJ1-2; D perhaps matches TRBD1 (6 bases). The V end was cut by 5 bases, the J end by 4 bases, with 17 bases between. Germline CDR1 reads LNHNV; CDR2 reads YYDKDF (reference sequence). The CDR3 spans 15 residues. In DNA form, the CDR3 reads TGTGCCACCAGCTACCTCGGGGGGCGAAGCTATGGCTACACCTTC. It translates to CATSYLGGRSYGYTF. The full variable domain, with the rest looked up from reference TRBV15 and TRBJ1-2, is DAMVIQNPRYQVTQFGKPVTLSCSQTLNHNVMYWYQQKSSQAPKLLFHYYDKDFNNEADTPDNFQSRRPNTSFCFLDIRSPGLGDTAMYLCATSYLGGRSYGYTFGSGTRLTVV.

The CDR3 DNA follows: TGTGCCAGCAGCCCGGGGGGACAGGGAGTCGCTGAAGCTTTCTTT. This sequence encodes CASSPGGQGVAEAFF. The V gene is TRBV7-9, the J gene TRBJ1-1; 9 nucleotides agree with TRBD1. J was trimmed by 6 bases and V by 5 bases; bases with no gene match: 10. CDR3 length equals 15 residues. Germline loops: CDR1 SEHNR, CDR2 FQNEAQ (reference sequence).

The rearrangement uses TRBV19 and TRBJ1-5; 7 bases agree with TRBD1. This CDR3 has 14 residues. V lost 6 bases, J lost 6 bases, and 8 bases stayed unmatched. Germline V gene lookup returns CDR1 LNHDA and CDR2 SQIVND (reference sequence). This CDR3 reads CASSRDSGGQPQHF. In DNA, the CDR3 is TGTGCCAGTAGCCGGGACAGCGGGGGTCAGCCCCAGCATTTT.

The chain uses TRBV6-5 and TRBJ2-1; 10 positions match TRBD1. There are 15 residues in the CDR3. CDR1 MNHEY and CDR2 SVGAGI come from the germline V gene. With V trimmed by 6 bases and J by 4 bases, 6 bases remained unmatched. CDR3 amino acids: CASRPGQGLYNEQFF. CDR3 nucleotides: TGTGCCAGCAGACCGGGACAGGGGTTATACAATGAGCAGTTCTTC.

V gene TRBV2 combines with J gene TRBJ2-3; 7 nucleotides align to TRBD1. Germline lookup yields CDR1 SNHLY and CDR2 FYNNEI. Germline trimming cut 5 bases from V and 2 bases from J; bases unmatched to any gene: 7. This CDR3 region has 15 residues. The CDR3 is CASSLGQEYTDTQYF. The CDR3 nucleotides are TGTGCCAGCAGTCTTGGACAGGAATACACAGATACGCAGTATTTT.

The gene calls are TRBV19 and TRBJ1-6, with 12 bases identical to TRBD1. The CDR3 extends over 15 amino acids. V lost 3 bases to trimming and J lost 10 bases; unmatched junction nucleotides: 4. The germline V gene has CDR1 LNHDA and CDR2 SQIVND (reference sequence). CDR3 bases: TGTGCCAGTAGTATGACCGGGACAGGGGGCTCACCCCTCCACTTT. This gives the protein CASSMTGTGGSPLHF.

This clone was detected once. V and J are TRBV6-2 or TRBV6-3 and TRBJ2-6, with 8 bases that match TRBD1. CDR1 and CDR2 (germline): MNHEY, SVGEGT. The CDR3 has 18 residues. After removal of 4 bases from V and 0 bases from J, the junction contained 8 bases not matched to a gene. CDR3 region: CASSSGTGSPSGANVLTF. The CDR3 DNA is TGTGCCAGCAGTTCAGGGACAGGCTCTCCCTCTGGGGCCAACGTCCTGACTTTC.

The rearrangement joins TRBV2 to TRBJ1-5, with D perhaps TRBD1 (5 bases). V was pared by 7 bases and J by 6 bases, with 13 bases between. The CDR3 extends over 13 amino acids. The V gene's germline CDR1 is SNHLY and CDR2 FYNNEI. The CDR3 DNA reads as TGTGCCAGCACGGGGGGTTTAAGTCAGCCCCAGCATTTT. Protein product: CASTGGLSQPQHF.

The chain recombines TRBV2 with TRBJ1-5; possible D gene TRBD1, 6 bases. CDR3 length equals 16 residues. Germline CDR1 SNHLY, CDR2 FYNNEI. Trimming left V 3 bases short and J 0 bases short, with 12 bases between. CDR3 residues: CASSEGTPSSNQPQHF. The CDR3, as DNA: TGTGCCAGCAGTGAGGGGACACCTAGTAGCAATCAGCCCCAGCATTTT.

This chain connects TRBV19 to TRBJ1-2; 7 bases fit TRBD1. Germline CDR1 LNHDA, CDR2 SQIVND (reference sequence). The CDR3 is 15 residues long. V lost 3 bases and J lost 0; bases outside the gene matches: 4. In nucleotides, the CDR3 is TGTGCCAGTAGTATGTACGGGACAGCTAACTATGGCTACACCTTC. Its translation: CASSMYGTANYGYTF.

The chain recombines TRBV11-1 with TRBJ2-3; the D gene is possibly TRBD2 (6 bases). This CDR3 region has 15 residues. V was cut by 2 bases and J by 1 base, with 10 bases left in between. Germline V gene lookup returns CDR1 SGHAT and CDR2 FQDESV (reference sequence). The CDR3, as DNA: TGTGCCAGCAGCTTATTAGCGGCTCGCACAGATACGCAGTATTTT. It encodes CASSLLAARTDTQYF. The variable domain in full, with the rest retrieved from reference TRBV11-1 and TRBJ2-3, is EAEVAQSPRYKITEKSQAVAFWCDPISGHATLYWYRQILGQGPELLVQFQDESVVDDSQLPKDRFSAERLKGVDSTLKIQPAELGDSAMYLCASSLLAARTDTQYFGPGTRLTVL.

This sequence joins TRBV7-8 and TRBJ1-5; D not certain. The V end lost 2 bases, the J end lost 2 bases, and 13 bases lay between the germline ends. Germline assignment: CDR1 SGHVS and CDR2 FQNEAQ. This CDR3 has 16 amino acids. The CDR3 sequence: CASSLPGDQGNQPQHF. CDR3 DNA: TGTGCCAGCAGCTTACCGGGAGACCAAGGCAATCAGCCCCAGCATTTT.

The chain is built from TRBV10-2 and TRBJ2-5; D is possibly TRBD2 (6 bases). V lost 4 bases to trimming and J lost 0 bases, with 21 bases between them. The germline V gene encodes CDR1 WSHSY and CDR2 SAAADI. The CDR3 totals 18 residues. CDR3 sequence: CASSGPFRSGHYQETQYF. DNA of the CDR3: TGCGCCAGCAGTGGCCCCTTTAGGAGCGGGCACTACCAAGAGACCCAGTACTTC.

As for this clone: An end of the junction does not agree with germline; a read error may underlie this. This sequence joins TRBV4-1 and TRBJ2-3; the match to TRBD2 covers 10 bases. Germline CDR1 MGHRA, CDR2 YSYEKL. This CDR3 has 17 residues. The CDR3 loop is CASSQEGAGGDTDAQYF. The CDR3 DNA follows: TGCGCCAGCAGCCAAGAAGGAGCGGGGGGGGACACAGATGCGCAGTATTTT.

V gene TRBV12-3 or TRBV12-4 combines with J gene TRBJ1-1; D gene ambiguous. The CDR3 covers 13 residues. Trimming pared 6 bases from V and 4 bases from J, leaving 12 bases between. CDR3 nucleotides: TGTGCCAGCAGCGACGGGGAGGGCACTGAAGCTTTCTTT. This gives the protein CASSDGEGTEAFF.

The rearrangement uses TRBV13 and TRBJ2-7; D might be TRBD1 (6 bases). The CDR3 is made up of 20 amino acids. Germline V gene lookup returns CDR1 PRHDT and CDR2 FYEKMQ (reference sequence). The V gene lost 1 base and the J gene lost 0 bases, with 25 bases spanning the gap. The CDR3 bases are TGTGCCAGCAGCTTAGTAGGGGGTCCAGAGGGAGCGCTCAGCTCCTACGAGCAGTACTTC. Its protein is CASSLVGGPEGALSSYEQYF.

The chain carries TRBV29-1 and TRBJ1-2, with a possible D match to TRBD1 (6 bases). Looked up from germline, CDR1 is SQVTM and CDR2 is ANQGSEA. With 4 bases removed from V and 5 bases from J, the gap between germline ends came to 14 bases. The CDR3 is made up of 13 amino acids. CDR3 in DNA: TGCAGCGTTGGAGGGGGACATTCTTATGGCTACACCTTC. Translated: CSVGGGHSYGYTF.

The chain is built from TRBV27 and TRBJ2-5; D might be TRBD2 (6 bases). The CDR3 length is 16 residues. Germline lookup yields CDR1 MNHEY and CDR2 SMNVEV (reference sequence). V lost 7 bases, J lost 2 bases, and 20 bases lay in between. The DNA for the CDR3 is TGTGCCAGCACCGTGTCGTCGGGGGATCGGCAAGAGACCCAGTACTTC. Protein sequence: CASTVSSGDRQETQYF.

The J gene is TRBJ2-7, the V gene TRBV5-1; TRBD2 matches at 11 bases. Trimming took 4 bases from V and 6 from J; bases not matched to a gene: 9. Germline CDR1 reads SGHRS; CDR2 reads YFSETQ. This CDR3 has 15 residues. CDR3 amino acids: CASSLTGTSGSEQYF. CDR3 sequence (DNA): TGCGCCAGCAGCCTTACTGGGACTAGCGGATCCGAGCAGTACTTC.

The chain couples TRBV4-1 to TRBJ1-2, with 7 bases matching TRBD1. This CDR3 region has 15 residues. V lost 4 bases and J lost 2; bases outside the gene matches: 7. Looked up from germline, CDR1 is MGHRA and CDR2 is YSYEKL. This chain's CDR3 is CASSRPTGSNYGYTF. The CDR3 DNA reads TGCGCCAGCAGCCGGCCGACAGGGAGCAACTATGGCTACACCTTC.

The CDR3 DNA reads TGTGCCACCAGTGACGCCCGGACAGGGCATACTGAAGCTTTCTTT. This gives the protein CATSDARTGHTEAFF. The V gene is TRBV24-1, the J gene TRBJ1-1; 8 nucleotides match TRBD1. This CDR3 comprises 15 residues. Germline-derived CDR1 and CDR2 are KGHDR and SFDVKD. V lost 4 bases, J lost 5 bases, and 8 bases stayed unmatched.

V gene TRBV19 combines with J gene TRBJ1-2; possible D gene TRBD1, 6 bases. V lost 4 bases and J 1 base, leaving 22 bases between the germline ends. The CDR3 sequence is 18 residues long. Germline CDR1 and CDR2: LNHDA and SQIVND (reference sequence). The CDR3 loop reads CASSTRTVTRRNNYGYTF. The CDR3 DNA reads TGTGCCAGTAGTACGCGGACAGTGACACGACGTAATAACTATGGCTACACCTTC.

The chain links TRBV6-5 to TRBJ1-2; 10 nucleotides align to TRBD1. Germline V gene data show CDR1 as MNHEY and CDR2 as SVGAGI. The CDR3 is 13 amino acids. The junction had 4 bases not matched to a gene; V was cut back by 5 bases and J by 7 bases. DNA for the CDR3: TGTGCCAGCAGTCCGCGGGACAGGGGTGGCTACACCTTC. Protein sequence: CASSPRDRGGYTF.

The gene calls are TRBV7-3 and TRBJ1-1, with TRBD1 identical over 10 bases. V shed 6 bases and J 1 base; nucleotides not matched to a gene: 5. In germline, CDR1 is SGHTA, CDR2 FQGTGA. This CDR3 comprises 15 residues. The CDR3 DNA sequence: TGTGCCAGCAGGTTGACAGGGGGCTCGAACACTGAAGCTTTCTTT. Residues: CASRLTGGSNTEAFF.